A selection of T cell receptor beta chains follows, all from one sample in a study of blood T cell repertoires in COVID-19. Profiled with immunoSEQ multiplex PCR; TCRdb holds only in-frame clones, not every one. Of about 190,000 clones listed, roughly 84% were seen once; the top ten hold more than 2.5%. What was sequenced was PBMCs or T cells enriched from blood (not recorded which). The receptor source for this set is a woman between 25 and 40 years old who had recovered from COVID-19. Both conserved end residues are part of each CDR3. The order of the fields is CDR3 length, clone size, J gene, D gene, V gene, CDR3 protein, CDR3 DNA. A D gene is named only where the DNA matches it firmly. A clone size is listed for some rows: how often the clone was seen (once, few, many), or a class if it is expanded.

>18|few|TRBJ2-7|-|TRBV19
CASSMLTGQTTKSYEQYF
TGTGCCAGTAGTATGCTGACAGGACAAACGACAAAATCCTACGAGCAGTACTTC
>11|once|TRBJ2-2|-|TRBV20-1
CSAGTFGELFF
TGCAGTGCCGGGACTTTCGGGGAGCTGTTTTTT
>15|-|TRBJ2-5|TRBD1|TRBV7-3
CASSLDGTGGQTQYF
TGTGCCAGCAGCTTAGATGGGACAGGGGGCCAGACCCAGTACTTC
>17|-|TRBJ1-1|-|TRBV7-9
CASSLVTVPLVNTEAFF
TGTGCCAGCAGCTTAGTTACAGTACCACTGGTGAACACTGAAGCTTTCTTT
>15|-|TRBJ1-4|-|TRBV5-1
CASSLTGGQGEKLFF
TGCGCCAGCAGCTTAACCGGGGGTCAAGGTGAAAAACTGTTTTTT
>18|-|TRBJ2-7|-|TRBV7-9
CASSLFLLVRGEVYEQYF
-
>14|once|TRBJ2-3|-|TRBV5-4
CASSLGGATDTQYF
TGTGCCAGCAGCCTTGGGGGGGCCACAGATACGCAGTATTTT
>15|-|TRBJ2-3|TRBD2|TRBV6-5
CASTSGRLGTDTQYF
TGTGCCAGCACTAGCGGGAGGCTCGGCACAGATACGCAGTATTTT
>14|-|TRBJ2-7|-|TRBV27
CASTPRQSLPRQYF
TGTGCCAGCACCCCGAGACAGTCCCTTCCTAGGCAGTACTTC
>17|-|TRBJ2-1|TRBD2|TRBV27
CASSFLGTSVSYNEQFF
TGTGCCAGCAGTTTCCTCGGGACTAGCGTTTCCTACAATGAGCAGTTCTTC
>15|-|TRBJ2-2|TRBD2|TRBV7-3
CASSPKPGGTGELFF
TGTGCCAGCAGCCCCAAACCGGGGGGCACCGGGGAGCTGTTTTTT
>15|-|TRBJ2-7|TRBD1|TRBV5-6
CASGPGQGIPYEQYF
TGTGCCAGCGGCCCGGGACAGGGGATCCCCTACGAGCAGTACTTC
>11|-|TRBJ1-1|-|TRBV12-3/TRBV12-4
CASSLHREAFF
TGTGCCAGCAGTTTACATCGGGAAGCTTTCTTT
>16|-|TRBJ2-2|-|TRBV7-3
CASSLRGDWWTGELFF
TGTGCCAGCAGCTTAAGGGGGGACTGGTGGACCGGGGAGCTGTTTTTT
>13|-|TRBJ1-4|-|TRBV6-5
CASSYGGVEKLFF
TGTGCCAGCAGTTATGGAGGGGTTGAAAAACTGTTTTTT
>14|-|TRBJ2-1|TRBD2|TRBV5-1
CASNLAGGNNEQFF
TGCGCCAGCAATCTAGCGGGAGGGAACAATGAGCAGTTCTTC
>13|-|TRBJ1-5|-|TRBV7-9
CASSGDSHQPQHF
TGTGCCAGCAGCGGAGACAGTCATCAGCCCCAGCATTTT
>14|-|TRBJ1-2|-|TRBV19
CASSGDRGIGGYTF
TGTGCCAGTAGTGGGGATCGGGGTATTGGTGGCTACACCTTC
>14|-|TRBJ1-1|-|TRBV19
CASSISATGTEAFF
TGTGCCAGTAGTATATCAGCTACGGGCACTGAAGCTTTCTTT
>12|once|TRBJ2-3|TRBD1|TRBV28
CASSTDRETPYF
TGTGCCAGCAGTACCGACAGGGAGACTCCGTATTTT
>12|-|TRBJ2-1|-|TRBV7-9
CASSLARHEQFF
TGTGCCAGCAGCTTAGCCAGGCATGAGCAGTTCTTC
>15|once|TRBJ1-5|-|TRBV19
CASSRAWGGGQPQHF
TGTGCCAGTAGTCGGGCGTGGGGGGGAGGACAGCCCCAGCATTTT
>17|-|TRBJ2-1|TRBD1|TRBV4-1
CASSQDPGTGLWDEQFF
TGCGCCAGCAGCCAAGATCCCGGGACAGGGCTATGGGATGAGCAGTTCTTC
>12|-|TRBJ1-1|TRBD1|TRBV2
CASSLTGGGVFF
TGTGCCAGCAGTCTTACAGGGGGGGGTGTGTTCTTT
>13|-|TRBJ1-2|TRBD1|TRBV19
CASSIGQEDGYTF
TGTGCCAGTAGCATAGGACAGGAGGATGGCTACACCTTC
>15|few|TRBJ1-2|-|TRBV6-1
CASSEGTKHNYGYTF
TGTGCCAGCAGTGAGGGGACAAAGCATAACTATGGCTACACCTTC
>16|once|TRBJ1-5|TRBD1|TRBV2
CASSPYGTGENQPQHF
TGTGCCAGCAGTCCTTACGGGACAGGGGAAAATCAGCCCCAGCATTTT
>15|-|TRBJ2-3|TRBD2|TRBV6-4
CASSDSAGGVDTQYF
TGTGCCAGCAGTGACTCGGCGGGAGGAGTAGATACGCAGTATTTT
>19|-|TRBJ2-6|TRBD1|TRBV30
CAWSPGDREGCSGANVLTF
TGTGCCTGGAGTCCCGGGGACAGGGAAGGGTGCTCTGGGGCCAACGTCCTGACTTTC
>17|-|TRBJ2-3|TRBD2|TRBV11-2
CASSFYWTSGRTDTQYF
TGTGCCAGCAGCTTTTATTGGACTAGCGGGAGAACAGATACGCAGTATTTT
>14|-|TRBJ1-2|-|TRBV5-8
CASSWGGRSYGYTF
TGTGCCAGCAGCTGGGGGGGGCGGTCCTATGGCTACACCTTC
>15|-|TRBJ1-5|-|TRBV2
CASSSGVISNQPQHF
TGTGCCAGCAGTTCAGGGGTGATAAGCAATCAGCCCCAGCATTTT
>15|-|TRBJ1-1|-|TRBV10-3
CAISELGGGHTEAFF
TGTGCCATCAGTGAGTTGGGAGGCGGGCACACTGAAGCTTTCTTT
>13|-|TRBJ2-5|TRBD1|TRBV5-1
CASSSRGQETQYF
TGCGCCAGCAGCTCCAGGGGGCAAGAGACCCAGTACTTC
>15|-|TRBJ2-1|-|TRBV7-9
CASTTPGGGVNEQFF
TGTGCCAGCACCACCCCGGGGGGCGGAGTGAATGAGCAGTTCTTC
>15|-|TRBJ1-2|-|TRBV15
CATSRDLVGDYGYTF
TGTGCCACCAGCAGAGATTTGGTAGGGGACTATGGCTACACCTTC
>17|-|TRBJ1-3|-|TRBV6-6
CASSLTRSDFSGNTIYF
TGTGCCAGCAGTCTCACTCGAAGTGACTTCTCTGGAAACACCATATATTTT
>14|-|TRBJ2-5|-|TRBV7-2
CASSSGHRQETQYF
TGTGCCAGCAGCTCGGGACACCGCCAAGAGACCCAGTACTTC
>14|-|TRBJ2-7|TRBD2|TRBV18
CASSPIAGVGEQYF
TGTGCCAGCTCACCAATAGCGGGAGTGGGCGAGCAGTACTTC
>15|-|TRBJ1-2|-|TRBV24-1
CATSDFPRGADGYTF
TGTGCCACCAGTGATTTTCCTAGGGGCGCCGATGGCTACACCTTC
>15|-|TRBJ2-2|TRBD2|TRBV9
CASNQAGDFAGELFF
TGTGCCAGCAACCAAGCGGGGGATTTCGCCGGGGAGCTGTTTTTT
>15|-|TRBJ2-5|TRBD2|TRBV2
CAIRGLAGEIETQYF
TGTGCCATTCGCGGACTAGCGGGAGAGATAGAGACCCAGTACTTC
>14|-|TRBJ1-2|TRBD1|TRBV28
CASERTGSVYGYTF
TGTGCCAGCGAGCGGACAGGGAGCGTATATGGCTACACCTTC
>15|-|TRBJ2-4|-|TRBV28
CASSFSREKGNIQYF
TGTGCCAGCAGTTTTTCACGGGAGAAGGGAAACATTCAGTACTTC
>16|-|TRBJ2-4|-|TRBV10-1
CASRPGVGMAKNIQYF
TGCGCCAGCAGGCCGGGGGTAGGGATGGCCAAAAACATTCAGTACTTC
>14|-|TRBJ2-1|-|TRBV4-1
CASSQEGGYNEQFF
TGCGCCAGCAGCCAAGAGGGGGGTTACAATGAGCAGTTCTTC
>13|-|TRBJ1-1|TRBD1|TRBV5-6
CASSRTGTTEAFF
TGTGCCAGCAGCCGGACAGGGACCACTGAAGCTTTCTTT
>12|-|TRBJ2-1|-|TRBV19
CASMRDFDEQFF
TGTGCCAGTATGAGGGATTTCGATGAGCAGTTCTTC
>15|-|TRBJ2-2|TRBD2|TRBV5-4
CASSLRGEGTGELFF
TGTGCCAGCAGCTTGAGAGGGGAGGGAACCGGGGAGCTGTTTTTT